Presented here are 24 T cell receptor beta chains from one specimen sequenced in a study of blood T cell repertoires in COVID-19. TCRdb's table, derived via immunoSEQ multiplex PCR, lists solely in-frame clones and lacks some. The table includes 130,000 to 150,000 clones, roughly 89% detected once. Material for sequencing was peripheral blood. The receptors were sampled from a human donor in a cohort sampled during active COVID-19.

A single count supports this clone. The chain is built from TRBV7-6 and TRBJ2-5, with TRBD2 identical over 10 bases. This CDR3 spans 14 amino acids. Per germline, CDR1 SGHVS and CDR2 FNYEAQ. Trimming removed 5 bases from V and 4 bases from J; junction bases left unmatched: 4. Here the CDR3 reads CASSLRTSGETQYF. CDR3 bases: TGTGCCAGCAGCCTAAGGACTAGCGGAGAGACCCAGTACTTC.

This sequence joins TRBV7-6 and TRBJ2-5, with D unresolved. The germline V gene has CDR1 SGHVS and CDR2 FNYEAQ. V gave up 0 bases and J gave up 2 bases, with 10 bases separating them. CDR3 length equals 15 residues. CDR3 region: CASSLAPGRQETQYF. DNA for the CDR3: TGTGCCAGCAGCTTAGCACCAGGCCGTCAAGAGACCCAGTACTTC.

CDR3 nucleotide sequence: TGTGCCAGTAGTGACACTAGCGGGGGGGCCGTGGATGAGCAGTTCTTC. Translation gives CASSDTSGGAVDEQFF. V gene TRBV19 combines with J gene TRBJ2-1; 13 bases match TRBD2. Germline trimming cut 5 bases from V and 8 bases from J; bases unmatched to any gene: 9. Germline CDR1 reads LNHDA; CDR2 reads SQIVND (reference sequence). The CDR3 contains 16 residues.

The chain recombines TRBV6-5 with TRBJ2-3; 12 bases are a match to TRBD2. CDR1 and CDR2 (germline): MNHEY, SVGAGI. With V trimmed by 6 bases and J by 0 bases, 1 base remained unmatched. The CDR3 is 15 amino acids. The CDR3 reads CASRGTSGSTDTQYF. The CDR3 nucleotides are TGTGCCAGCAGAGGGACTAGCGGGAGCACAGATACGCAGTATTTT.

The chain couples TRBV30 to TRBJ1-6, with TRBD1 matching 7 bases. V was pared by 7 bases and J by 7 bases, with 16 bases of the junction left unmatched. CDR3 length: 16 residues. Germline CDR1 GTSNPN, CDR2 SVGIG (reference sequence). This chain's CDR3 is CASTQGQADLNSPLHF. CDR3 DNA: TGTGCCTCTACACAAGGACAGGCCGACCTAAATTCACCCCTCCACTTT.

The chain recombines TRBV11-2 with TRBJ2-3; 7 positions match TRBD2. Trimming cost V 1 base and J 5 bases; bases outside gene matches: 15. Germline V gene data show CDR1 as SGHAT and CDR2 as FQNNGV. The CDR3 consists of 18 residues. The CDR3 loop is CASSLGVRRGGSGDTQYF. The CDR3 DNA sequence: TGTGCCAGCAGCTTAGGGGTACGGCGGGGAGGGTCAGGAGATACGCAGTATTTT. Variable domain in full (rest from reference TRBV11-2 and TRBJ2-3): EAGVAQSPRYKIIEKRQSVAFWCNPISGHATLYWYQQILGQGPKLLIQFQNNGVVDDSQLPKDRFSAERLKGVDSTLKIQPAKLEDSAVYLCASSLGVRRGGSGDTQYFGPGTRLTVL.

The rearrangement uses TRBV2 and TRBJ1-3; 8 bases match TRBD1. The germline CDR1 and CDR2 sequences are SNHLY and FYNNEI. CDR3 length: 15 residues. V was clipped by 9 bases and J by 2 bases; unmatched bases: 9. CDR3 bases: TGTGCCAGTAATGAATTGGGACAGGCTGGAAACACCATATATTTT. As protein: CASNELGQAGNTIYF.

V gene TRBV28 combines with J gene TRBJ1-5; D ambiguous. Germline V lookup: CDR1 MDHEN, CDR2 SYDVKM. The germline V and J ends were trimmed by 7 bases and 3 bases, with 10 bases remaining between them. The CDR3 runs 13 residues. CDR3 nucleotide sequence: TGTGCCAGCACCAGAAGTCCCAATCAGCCCCAGCATTTT. Its protein product is CASTRSPNQPQHF.

J is TRBJ2-1 and V is TRBV5-1; 12 bases match TRBD2. The CDR3 covers 17 residues. Germline values: CDR1 SGHRS, CDR2 YFSETQ. V trimming: 1 base; J trimming: 2 bases; junction bases outside the gene matches: 4. The CDR3 region has the DNA TGCGCCAGCAGCTTGTTGACTAGCGGGGGAACCTACAATGAGCAGTTCTTC. It codes for CASSLLTSGGTYNEQFF.

V is TRBV7-2 and J is TRBJ2-3; TRBD1 aligns across 9 bases. Germline V CDR1 and CDR2: SGHTA, FQGNSA. After removal of 5 bases from V and 3 bases from J, the junction contained 9 bases not matched to a gene. The CDR3 has 16 residues. CDR3 DNA: TGTGCCAGCAGCCTCACACAGGGGGCAGAGACAGATACGCAGTATTTT. The encoded protein is CASSLTQGAETDTQYF.

This chain links TRBV19 with TRBJ2-2, with 12 bases matching TRBD2. Germline assignment: CDR1 LNHDA and CDR2 SQIVND (reference sequence). V shed 5 bases, J shed 3 bases, and the junction held 7 bases outside the gene matches. The CDR3 is made up of 17 amino acids. CDR3 residues: CASSPLAGGPDTGELFF. The CDR3 nucleotides read TGTGCCAGTAGTCCCCTAGCGGGGGGGCCGGACACCGGGGAGCTGTTTTTT.

The rearrangement uses TRBV3-1 (or the pseudogene TRBV3-2) and TRBJ2-3; 8 nucleotides match TRBD2. Germline V lookup: CDR1 LGHDT, CDR2 YNNKEL (reference sequence). The CDR3 sequence is 16 residues long. V was clipped by 4 bases and J by 8 bases; unmatched bases: 14. In DNA, the CDR3 is TGTGCCAGCAGCCGAGTCGGGACTAGAGGGCTTGGTACGCAGTATTTT. Its protein product is CASSRVGTRGLGTQYF.

V and J are TRBV6-5 and TRBJ1-1, with 7 bases fitting TRBD1. The CDR3 has 15 amino acids. Germline lookup yields CDR1 MNHEY and CDR2 SVGAGI. V shed 6 bases, J shed 1 base, and the junction held 8 bases outside the gene matches. CDR3 DNA sequence: TGTGCCAGCAGGAAGGGGAGACAGGGGAACACTGAAGCTTTCTTT. Translation gives CASRKGRQGNTEAFF.

The chain joins TRBV7-3 to TRBJ2-3, with D tentatively TRBD1 (5 bases). V lost 2 bases and J lost 2, with 8 bases in between. CDR3 length equals 14 residues. Germline V gene sequence: CDR1 SGHTA, CDR2 FQGTGA. The CDR3 DNA sequence: TGTGCCAGCAGCTTAGGCGGACACACAGATACGCAGTATTTT. This gives the protein CASSLGGHTDTQYF.

The chain recombines TRBV9 with TRBJ1-1, with D hard to call. The CDR3 runs to 14 residues. Germline CDR1 SGDLS, CDR2 YYNGEE. The V and J ends lost 0 bases and 2 bases respectively, with 8 bases between them. The CDR3 bases are TGTGCCAGCAGCGTAGTCCCGGGTAACACTGAAGCTTTCTTT. Protein: CASSVVPGNTEAFF. The variable domain in full, with the rest retrieved from reference TRBV9 and TRBJ1-1, is DSGVTQTPKHLITATGQRVTLRCSPRSGDLSVYWYQQSLDQGLQFLIQYYNGEERAKGNILERFSAQQFPDLHSELNLSSLELGDSALYFCASSVVPGNTEAFFGQGTRLTVV.

This chain uses TRBV29-1 with TRBJ2-1, with 14 bases fitting TRBD2. The CDR3 has 16 amino acids. Germline CDR1 and CDR2: SQVTM and ANQGSEA. With 3 bases clipped from V and 8 bases from J, the junction kept 9 bases outside the gene matches. Written as DNA, the CDR3 is TGCAGCGTTGACGGACTAGCGGGGGGCCTCTCGCATGAGCAGTTCTTC. Translating gives CSVDGLAGGLSHEQFF.

This chain joins TRBV25-1 and TRBJ2-3, with 7 bases identical to TRBD1. This CDR3 contains 18 residues. Per the germline V gene, CDR1 is MGHDK and CDR2 is SYGVNS. Trimming removed 4 bases from V and 0 bases from J; junction bases left unmatched: 13. The CDR3 nucleotides read TGTGCCAGCAGTGGCCTCCGGACAGGCCAAGGGAGCACAGATACGCAGTATTTT. Translation: CASSGLRTGQGSTDTQYF.

V is TRBV4-1 and J is TRBJ1-2, with unresolved D. The CDR3 has 16 amino acids. The V gene lost 1 base and the J gene lost 0 bases, with 12 bases spanning the gap. Germline V gene lookup returns CDR1 MGHRA and CDR2 YSYEKL. The CDR3 DNA follows: TGCGCCAGCAGCCAAGGTCCGGGGAGATCTAACTATGGCTACACCTTC. Protein product: CASSQGPGRSNYGYTF.

This clone was counted a few times. The same CDR3 also results from other DNA sequences found in this sample. The chain recombines TRBV4-1 with TRBJ1-5, with D hard to call. From germline, CDR1 is MGHRA and CDR2 YSYEKL. The CDR3 is 14 amino acids. Trimming stripped 0 bases from V and 4 bases from J, with 7 bases between. The CDR3 here is CASSQDRGNQPQHF. For the CDR3, the DNA is TGCGCCAGCAGCCAAGATCGAGGAAATCAGCCCCAGCATTTT.

The chain carries TRBV5-1 and TRBJ1-2, with 11 bases identical to TRBD1. Germline lookup yields CDR1 SGHRS and CDR2 YFSETQ. After removal of 1 base from V and 8 bases from J, the junction contained 7 bases not matched to a gene. The CDR3 length is 15 residues. The CDR3 protein is CASSLSGDRGTGYTF. The CDR3 region has the DNA TGCGCCAGCAGCTTGTCAGGGGACAGGGGGACAGGCTACACCTTC.

The V call is TRBV6-5, the J call TRBJ2-7; 7 bases are a match to TRBD2. J lost 2 bases, V lost 5 bases, and 9 bases had no gene match. Per germline, CDR1 MNHEY and CDR2 SVGAGI. The CDR3 contains 15 residues. CDR3 residues: CASSTEPGRAYEQYF. The DNA for the CDR3 is TGTGCCAGCAGTACCGAACCAGGGAGGGCCTACGAGCAGTACTTC.

The gene calls are TRBV15 and TRBJ1-1; D unresolved. V shed 1 base and J shed 0 bases, with 6 bases lying between them. This CDR3 comprises 14 residues. Looked up from germline, CDR1 is LNHNV and CDR2 is YYDKDF (reference sequence). The CDR3: CATSRGGMNTEAFF. The CDR3 DNA reads TGTGCCACCAGCAGAGGAGGGATGAACACTGAAGCTTTCTTT.

The CDR3 region has the DNA TGTGCCAGCAGTCCGCACAAACCTGAAGACACCGGGGAGCTGTTTTTT. It codes for CASSPHKPEDTGELFF. The genes are TRBV2 and TRBJ2-2; D unresolved. V gave up 5 bases and J gave up 3 bases, with 16 bases separating them. CDR1 is SNHLY and CDR2 is FYNNEI in the germline V gene. The CDR3 totals 16 residues.

This chain uses TRBV19 with TRBJ1-5; 10 bases map to TRBD1. The J segment lost 6 bases and the V segment lost 6 bases, leaving 8 bases of the junction unmatched. The CDR3 spans 15 residues. The germline V gene has CDR1 LNHDA and CDR2 SQIVND (reference sequence). CDR3 sequence (DNA): TGTGCCAGTAGACCCATGACAGGGGGCGGTCAGCCCCAGCATTTT. Translated, it gives CASRPMTGGGQPQHF.